This TCR beta chain stems from a study of T cell responses to AZD1222 COVID-19 vaccine. Clones were read by immunoSEQ multiplex PCR, and TCRdb kept only the in-frame ones, dropping some. In the table there are about 92,000 clones, roughly 93% of which are singletons. The CDR3 runs 15 residues. Trimming left V 4 bases short and J 1 base short, with 13 bases between. Germline CDR1 reads LGHNA; CDR2 reads YSLEER. Only one count was recorded for this clone. This TCR was sampled from an adult in good health. This chain uses TRBV4-3 with TRBJ1-2; D call uncertain. Sequencing used peripheral blood, obtained on day 0 of AZD1222 vaccination. CDR3 nucleotides: TGCGCCAGCAGCCGAGAAATACAGATTAACTATGGCTACACCTTC. It codes for CASSREIQINYGYTF.